Each of the 19 T cell receptor beta chains below was sequenced from the same sample in a study of CD8 T cells in Susac syndrome. An amount of RNA that ranged from 0.5 to 1 ug was reverse transcribed with random hexamers. TCRdb passed the immunoSEQ multiplex PCR reads through MiXCR, listing each CDR3 protein once. The data hold around 150,000 distinct CDR3 sequences, with around 95% observed a single time. Sequencing was carried out using CD4+ T cells from PBMCs. Source of these receptors: a human donor with Susac syndrome.

The chain employs TRBV2 and TRBJ1-1; D is undetermined. Per the germline V gene, CDR1 is SNHLY and CDR2 is FYNNEI. The V gene lost 6 bases and the J gene lost 0 bases, with 11 bases spanning the gap. This CDR3 is 14 amino acids long. The CDR3 sequence: CASRRGSMNTEAFF. CDR3 nucleotide sequence: TGTGCCAGCAGGAGAGGTTCCATGAACACTGAAGCTTTCTTT.

The chain employs TRBV9 and TRBJ2-7, with D perhaps matching TRBD1 or TRBD2 (6 bases each). Trimming took 1 base from V and 2 from J, leaving 13 bases between them. CDR3 length: 15 residues. Germline CDR1 and CDR2: SGDLS and YYNGEE. The CDR3 loop is CASSVSPGATYEQYF. The CDR3, as DNA: TGTGCCAGCAGCGTATCTCCGGGGGCGACCTACGAGCAGTACTTC.

The V and J genes are TRBV6-5 and TRBJ1-5; D may be TRBD1 (5 bases). CDR1 and CDR2 (germline): MNHEY, SVGAGI. V was trimmed by 0 bases and J by 0 bases, leaving 15 bases between them. The CDR3 sequence is 18 residues long. DNA for the CDR3: TGTGCCAGCAGTTACTCGGGACGGAATCTTTATAGCAATCAGCCCCAGCATTTT. This sequence encodes CASSYSGRNLYSNQPQHF.

This rearrangement joins TRBV4-2 to TRBJ2-1; 9 bases align to TRBD2. From germline, CDR1 is LGHNA and CDR2 YNFKEQ. V lost 1 base to trimming and J lost 6 bases; unmatched junction nucleotides: 4. This CDR3 is built from 15 residues. The CDR3 reads CASSQGVSGSNEQFF. The CDR3 DNA is TGTGCCAGCAGCCAAGGAGTTAGCGGGAGCAATGAGCAGTTCTTC.

The chain combines TRBV20-1 with TRBJ1-1, with unresolved D. In germline, CDR1 is DFQATT, CDR2 SNEGSKA (reference sequence). The CDR3 length is 14 residues. The V gene lost 0 bases and the J gene lost 1 base, with 9 bases spanning the gap. CDR3 protein: CSARDPRPNTEAFF. The CDR3 nucleotides are TGCAGTGCTAGAGATCCGAGGCCGAACACTGAAGCTTTCTTT.

This chain uses TRBV4-1 with TRBJ2-3, with D perhaps assigned TRBD1 or TRBD2 (5 bases each). The germline V gene has CDR1 MGHRA and CDR2 YSYEKL. V was clipped by 4 bases and J by 9 bases, with 8 bases between them. The CDR3 has 11 amino acids. DNA of the CDR3: TGCGCCAGCAGCCGGGACCGAACGCAGTATTTT. This translates into CASSRDRTQYF.

This sequence joins TRBV29-1 and TRBJ1-4, with 10 bases fitting TRBD1. This CDR3 has 13 residues. CDR1 is SQVTM and CDR2 is ANQGSEA in the germline V gene. The ends lost 5 bases at V and 6 bases at J; junction bases unmatched: 3. CDR3 residues: CSVTGTGDEKLFF. The CDR3, as DNA: TGCAGCGTTACCGGGACAGGGGATGAAAAACTGTTTTTT.

This clonotype was detected once. V and J are TRBV12-3 or TRBV12-4 and TRBJ2-6; tentatively, D is TRBD1 (5 bases). With 8 bases removed from V and 1 base from J, the gap between germline ends came to 9 bases. There are 14 residues in the CDR3. CDR3 region: CASLKGSGANVLTF. For the CDR3, the DNA is TGTGCCAGCTTAAAGGGGTCTGGGGCCAACGTCCTGACTTTC.

The rearrangement links TRBV30 to TRBJ2-7; 8 bases agree with TRBD1. The CDR3 is 14 residues long. The J segment lost 3 bases and the V segment lost 1 base, leaving 5 bases of the junction unmatched. Germline loops: CDR1 GTSNPN, CDR2 SVGIG (reference sequence). DNA of the CDR3: TGTGCCTGGAGTGGACAGGGGACCTACTACGAGCAGTACTTC. Translation: CAWSGQGTYYEQYF. The complete variable domain, with remaining parts taken from reference TRBV30 and TRBJ2-7, reads SQTIHQWPATLVQPVGSPLSLECTVEGTSNPNLYWYRQAAGRGLQLLFYSVGIGQISSEVPQNLSASRPQDRQFILSSKKLLLSDSGFYLCAWSGQGTYYEQYFGPGTRLTVT.

The V gene is TRBV6-2 or TRBV6-3, the J gene TRBJ2-4; 8 bases agree with TRBD1. The CDR3 sequence is 16 residues long. The junction had 9 bases not matched to a gene; V was cut back by 0 bases and J by 8 bases. The germline gives CDR1 MNHEY, CDR2 SVGEGT. CDR3 DNA: TGTGCCAGCAGTTACTCGTACGGACAGGGTGTCGACATTCAGTACTTC. It encodes CASSYSYGQGVDIQYF.

The chain employs TRBV30 and TRBJ1-4, with D possibly being TRBD1 (5 bases). The CDR3 has 15 amino acids. Deletions cut 1 base from V and 3 bases from J, with 12 bases between. In germline, CDR1 is GTSNPN, CDR2 SVGIG (reference sequence). The CDR3 here is CAWSGDGAPNEKLFF. CDR3 sequence (DNA): TGTGCCTGGAGTGGGGACGGTGCCCCTAATGAAAAACTGTTTTTT.

The CDR3 loop is CADAGGLDYGYTF. The CDR3 coding sequence is TGTGCCGACGCTGGGGGGCTCGACTATGGCTACACCTTC. The chain carries TRBV2 and TRBJ1-2, with a tentative D call TRBD1 (6 bases). V shed 11 bases and J shed 3 bases, with 16 bases lying between them. CDR1 is SNHLY, CDR2 FYNNEI, per germline. This CDR3 comprises 13 residues. Full variable domain (rest looked up from reference TRBV2 and TRBJ1-2): EPEVTQTPSHQVTQMGQEVILRCVPISNHLYFYWYRQILGQKVEFLVSFYNNEISEKSEIFDDQFSVERPDGSNFTLKIRSTKLEDSAMYFCADAGGLDYGYTFGSGTRLTVV.

The gene calls are TRBV3-1 and TRBJ2-4; D remains unclear. The CDR3 loop spans 14 amino acids. From germline, CDR1 is LGHDT and CDR2 YNNKEL (reference sequence). The V end was cut by 3 bases, the J end by 1 base, with 7 bases between. CDR3 DNA: TGTGCCAGCAGCCAGTCCGGGGCCAAAAACATTCAGTACTTC. Its protein is CASSQSGAKNIQYF.

The chain uses TRBV6-4 and TRBJ1-5; D possibly corresponds to TRBD1 (6 bases). V was clipped by 6 bases and J by 5 bases, with 11 bases between them. Germline lookup yields CDR1 MRHNA and CDR2 SNTAGT. This CDR3 comprises 13 residues. CDR3 bases: TGTGCCAGCAGATACAGGGCCCATCAGCCCCAGCATTTT. The encoded protein is CASRYRAHQPQHF.

V and J are TRBV29-1 and TRBJ1-2; TRBD1 matches at 8 bases. The V gene end was trimmed by 4 bases and the J gene end by 8 bases; junction bases not matched to a gene: 12. The CDR3 runs to 14 residues. Germline V CDR1 and CDR2: SQVTM, ANQGSEA. CDR3 in DNA: TGCAGCGTTGGGGACAGGCTTCCACGCCAGGGCTACACCTTC. This sequence encodes CSVGDRLPRQGYTF.

V is TRBV30 and J is TRBJ1-2; D unclear. The CDR3 extends over 13 amino acids. Germline V gene data show CDR1 as GTSNPN and CDR2 as SVGIG (reference sequence). The V and J ends lost 0 bases and 7 bases respectively, with 12 bases between them. CDR3: CAWSVQSGGGYTF. CDR3 coding DNA: TGTGCCTGGAGTGTACAATCGGGTGGTGGCTACACCTTC.

The table lists this clonotype with a few counts. The chain joins TRBV29-1 to TRBJ1-1, with D perhaps matching TRBD1 (6 bases). Looked up from germline, CDR1 is SQVTM and CDR2 is ANQGSEA. The V gene lost 3 bases and the J gene lost 1 base, with 9 bases spanning the gap. This CDR3 has 13 amino acids. CDR3 bases: TGCAGCGTTGAGGTAGGGGGGAACACTGAAGCTTTCTTT. Translation gives CSVEVGGNTEAFF.

The chain recombines TRBV9 with TRBJ2-1, with D perhaps TRBD2 (5 bases). In germline, CDR1 is SGDLS, CDR2 YYNGEE. This CDR3 contains 16 residues. V dropped 2 bases and J dropped 8 bases, with 20 bases sitting between them. CDR3: CASSVGRVPLSDEQFF. In DNA, the CDR3 is TGTGCCAGCAGCGTCGGGCGGGTTCCCCTTAGCGATGAGCAGTTCTTC.

J is TRBJ1-5 and V is TRBV4-2; D is unclear. Trimming pared 1 base from V and 6 bases from J, leaving 7 bases between. This CDR3 is built from 13 residues. Germline values: CDR1 LGHNA, CDR2 YNFKEQ. DNA of the CDR3: TGTGCCAGCAGCCAAGGTTTTAGTCAGCCCCAGCATTTT. Translating gives CASSQGFSQPQHF.